What follows describes a single TCR beta chain. Its antigen is not known. From germline, CDR1 is PRHDT and CDR2 FYEKMQ (reference sequence). This CDR3 is built from 16 residues. V dropped 1 base and J dropped 1 base, with 13 bases sitting between them. Unique molecular identifiers were in the cDNA, with template-switch universal primer binding. TCRdb fed the 5' RACE reads into MiXCR, producing one record per CDR3 protein. This table holds approximately 530,000 distinct CDR3 sequences, around 24% found once. All donors comprised healthy Caucasians. The sample belongs to a study of identical twins. Study-level findings and limits: Abundant beta clonotypes from cord blood bore fewer insertions; memory repertoires lacked this pattern. Among monozygotic twins, out-of-frame TCR alpha sharing exceeded what models predicted.

The same sample was also studied in work on yellow fever vaccine responses in identical twins.

The clonotype originates from a woman in her late teens or twenties in good health. The chain has TRBV13 and TRBJ1-1; weak D call: TRBD1 (6 bases). The specimen was CD4+ T cells sorted from blood. This CDR3 is CASSLEGGGKNTEAFF. CDR3 bases: TGTGCCAGCAGCTTAGAAGGAGGGGGGAAGAACACTGAAGCTTTCTTT.